The TCR beta chain under discussion was sequenced for a study of naive and memory T cell subsets. Separate alpha and beta amplification began at the second PCR step. Regarding this clonotype: Its antigen is undetermined.

Two oligonucleotides, mixed equimolar, formed the beta constant-region primer covering TRBC1 and TRBC2. Nested alpha and beta constant-region primers with the SP2 primer drove four PCR rounds on ligated cDNA. TCRdb re-called the UMI-ligation and nested PCR reads through MiXCR, storing one row per CDR3 protein. Of 130,000 or so distinct CDR3 sequences listed, just over 35% are singletons. Whole-study findings and limits: In CD4 and CD8 cells, diversity dropped from naive through EMRA. Activation and differentiation may alter RNA-based TCR counts.

The sequenced material came from central memory CD4+ T cells from blood. This receptor was identified in a human donor in good health.

The CDR3 protein is CASSSDRDYTDTQYF. CDR3 nucleotide sequence: TGTGCCAGCAGTTCAGACAGGGATTACACAGATACGCAGTATTTT. This chain connects TRBV27 to TRBJ2-3, with 7 bases that match TRBD1. CDR1 is MNHEY and CDR2 is SMNVEV in the germline V gene (reference sequence). This CDR3 comprises 15 residues. Trimming removed 4 bases from V and 2 bases from J; junction bases left unmatched: 6.